The clone carrying this T cell receptor beta chain occurred many times. A read error may account for a junction end that differs from germline. CDR1 and CDR2 from the germline V gene are MNHEY and SVGEGT. CDR3 length: 13 amino acids. These data come from a study of T-cell reconstitution after alpha-beta-depleted transplantation in children. Using unique molecular identifiers, the investigators prepared the TCRbeta library. TCRdb used MiXCR to reprocess the PCR reads, holding one entry per CDR3 protein. The sample has a few hundred thousand distinct CDR3 sequences; about 9.6% are singletons. J is TRBJ1-1 and V is TRBV6-2 or TRBV6-3; D may be TRBD1 (6 bases). Specimen: PBMCs from the stem cell graft donor, collected from the stem cell graft. The TCR comes from a human donor who donated a stem cell graft to a child with SCID. The CDR3 bases are TGTGCCAGTTGGGGACACCTGAACTCTGAAGCTTTCTTT. Translation gives CASWGHLNSEAFF.